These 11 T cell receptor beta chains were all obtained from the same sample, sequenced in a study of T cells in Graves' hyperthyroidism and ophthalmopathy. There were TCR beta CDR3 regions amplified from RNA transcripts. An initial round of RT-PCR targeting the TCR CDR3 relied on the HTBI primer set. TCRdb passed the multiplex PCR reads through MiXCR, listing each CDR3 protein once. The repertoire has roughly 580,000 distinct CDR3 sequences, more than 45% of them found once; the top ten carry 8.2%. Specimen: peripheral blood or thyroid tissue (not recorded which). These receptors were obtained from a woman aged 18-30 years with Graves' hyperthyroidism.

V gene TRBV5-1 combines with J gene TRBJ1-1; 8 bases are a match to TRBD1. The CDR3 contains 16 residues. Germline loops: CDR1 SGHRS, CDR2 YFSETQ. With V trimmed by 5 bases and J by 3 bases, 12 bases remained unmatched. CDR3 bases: TGCGCCAGCAGTGTGTTCGGGACAGGATGGGACACTGAAGCTTTCTTT. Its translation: CASSVFGTGWDTEAFF.

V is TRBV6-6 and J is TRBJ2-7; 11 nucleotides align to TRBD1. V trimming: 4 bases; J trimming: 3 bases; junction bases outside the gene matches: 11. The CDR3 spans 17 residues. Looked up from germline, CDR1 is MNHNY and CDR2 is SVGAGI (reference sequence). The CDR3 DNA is TGTGCCAGCAGTTTAATAGACTCCGGGACAGGGGGCTACGAGCAGTACTTC. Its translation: CASSLIDSGTGGYEQYF.

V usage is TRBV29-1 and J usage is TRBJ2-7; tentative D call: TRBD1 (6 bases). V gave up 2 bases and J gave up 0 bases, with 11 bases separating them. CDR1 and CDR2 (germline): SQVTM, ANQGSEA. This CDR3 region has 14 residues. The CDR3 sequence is CSVESQGSSYEQYF. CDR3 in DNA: TGCAGCGTTGAATCACAGGGCAGCTCCTACGAGCAGTACTTC.

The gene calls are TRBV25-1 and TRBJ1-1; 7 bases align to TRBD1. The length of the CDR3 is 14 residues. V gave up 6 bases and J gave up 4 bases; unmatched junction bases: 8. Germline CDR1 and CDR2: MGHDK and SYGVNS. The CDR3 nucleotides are TGTGCCAGCAGCTTAGAAGGGGGCGTCACTGAAGCTTTCTTT. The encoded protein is CASSLEGGVTEAFF.

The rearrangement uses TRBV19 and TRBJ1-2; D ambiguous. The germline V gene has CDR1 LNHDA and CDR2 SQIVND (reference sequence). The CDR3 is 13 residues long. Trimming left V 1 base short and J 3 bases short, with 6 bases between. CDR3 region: CASSIVGDYGYTF. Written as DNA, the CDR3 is TGTGCCAGTAGTATAGTGGGCGACTATGGCTACACCTTC.

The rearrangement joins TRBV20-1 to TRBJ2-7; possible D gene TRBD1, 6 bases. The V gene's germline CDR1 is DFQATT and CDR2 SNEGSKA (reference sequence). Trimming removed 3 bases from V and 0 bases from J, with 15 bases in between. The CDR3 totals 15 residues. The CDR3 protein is CSASQTGSGSYEQYF. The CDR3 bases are TGCAGTGCTAGCCAGACAGGCTCCGGCTCCTACGAGCAGTACTTC.

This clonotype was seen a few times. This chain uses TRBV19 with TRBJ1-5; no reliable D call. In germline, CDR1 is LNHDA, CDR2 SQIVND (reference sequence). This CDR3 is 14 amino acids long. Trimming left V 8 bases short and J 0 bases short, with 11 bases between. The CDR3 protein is CASGAPNSNQPQHF. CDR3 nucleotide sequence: TGTGCCAGTGGCGCGCCTAATAGCAATCAGCCCCAGCATTTT. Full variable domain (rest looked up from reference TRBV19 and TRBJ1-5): DGGITQSPKYLFRKEGQNVTLSCEQNLNHDAMYWYRQDPGQGLRLIYYSQIVNDFQKGDIAEGYSVSREKKESFPLTVTSAQKNPTAFYLCASGAPNSNQPQHFGDGTRLSIL.

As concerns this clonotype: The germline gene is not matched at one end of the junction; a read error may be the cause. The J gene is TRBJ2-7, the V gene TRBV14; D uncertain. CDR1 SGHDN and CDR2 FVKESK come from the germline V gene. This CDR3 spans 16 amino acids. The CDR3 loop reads CACSSITESVPYEQYF. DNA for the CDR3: TGTGCCTGCAGCTCGATTACGGAGAGCGTACCCTACGAGCAGTACTTC.

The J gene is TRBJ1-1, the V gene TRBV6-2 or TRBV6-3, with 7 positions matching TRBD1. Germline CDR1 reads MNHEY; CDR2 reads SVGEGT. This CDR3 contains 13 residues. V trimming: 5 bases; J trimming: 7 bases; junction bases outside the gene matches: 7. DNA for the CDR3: TGTGCCAGCAGTGACAGGGAACGCAATGAAGCTTTCTTT. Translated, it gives CASSDRERNEAFF.

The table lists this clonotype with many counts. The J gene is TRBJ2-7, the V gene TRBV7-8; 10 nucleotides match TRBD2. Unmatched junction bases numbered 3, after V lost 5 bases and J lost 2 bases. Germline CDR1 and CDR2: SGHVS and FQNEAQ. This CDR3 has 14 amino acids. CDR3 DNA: TGTGCCAGCAGCACGGGACTAGCGCCCTACGAGCAGTACTTC. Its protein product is CASSTGLAPYEQYF.

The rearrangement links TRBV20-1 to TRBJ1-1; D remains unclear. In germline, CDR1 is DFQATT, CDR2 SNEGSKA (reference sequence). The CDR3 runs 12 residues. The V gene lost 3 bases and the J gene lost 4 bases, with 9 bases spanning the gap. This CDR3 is CSASRSGTEAFF. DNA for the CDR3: TGCAGTGCTAGCAGATCGGGCACTGAAGCTTTCTTT.